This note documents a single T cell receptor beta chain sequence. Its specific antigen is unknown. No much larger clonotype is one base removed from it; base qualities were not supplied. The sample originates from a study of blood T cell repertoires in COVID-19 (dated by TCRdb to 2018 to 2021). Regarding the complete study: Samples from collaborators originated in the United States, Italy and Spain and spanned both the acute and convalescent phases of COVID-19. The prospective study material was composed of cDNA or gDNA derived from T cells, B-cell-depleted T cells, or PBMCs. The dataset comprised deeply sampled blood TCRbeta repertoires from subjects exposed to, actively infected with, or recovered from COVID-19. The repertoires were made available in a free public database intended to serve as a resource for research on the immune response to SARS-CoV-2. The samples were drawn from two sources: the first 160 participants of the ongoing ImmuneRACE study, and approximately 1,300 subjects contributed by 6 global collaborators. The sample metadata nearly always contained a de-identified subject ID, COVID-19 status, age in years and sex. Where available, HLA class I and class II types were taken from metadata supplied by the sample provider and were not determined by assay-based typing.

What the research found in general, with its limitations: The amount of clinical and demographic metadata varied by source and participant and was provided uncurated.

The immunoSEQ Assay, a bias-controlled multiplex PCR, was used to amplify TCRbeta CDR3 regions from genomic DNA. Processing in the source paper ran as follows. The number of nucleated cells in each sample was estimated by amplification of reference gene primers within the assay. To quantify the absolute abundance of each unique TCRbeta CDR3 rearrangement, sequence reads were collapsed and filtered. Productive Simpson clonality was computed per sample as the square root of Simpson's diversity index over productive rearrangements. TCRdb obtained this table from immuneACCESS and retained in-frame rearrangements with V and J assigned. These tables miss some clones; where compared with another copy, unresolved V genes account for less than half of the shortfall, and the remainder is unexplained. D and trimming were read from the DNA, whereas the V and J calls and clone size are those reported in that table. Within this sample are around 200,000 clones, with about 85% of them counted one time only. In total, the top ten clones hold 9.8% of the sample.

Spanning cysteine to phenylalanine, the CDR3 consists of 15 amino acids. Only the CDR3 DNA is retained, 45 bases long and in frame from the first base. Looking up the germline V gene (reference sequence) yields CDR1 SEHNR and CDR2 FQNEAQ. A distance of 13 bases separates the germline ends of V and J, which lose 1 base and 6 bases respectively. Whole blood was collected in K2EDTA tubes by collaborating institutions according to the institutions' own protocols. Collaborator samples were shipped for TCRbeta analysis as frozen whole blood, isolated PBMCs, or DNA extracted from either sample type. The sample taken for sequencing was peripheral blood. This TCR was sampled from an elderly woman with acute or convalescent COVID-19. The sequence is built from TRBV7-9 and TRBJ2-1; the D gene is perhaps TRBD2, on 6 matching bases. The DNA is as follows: TGTGCCAGCAGCTTAGTTCTGGGGGGTTCCAATGAGCAGTTCTTC. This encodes CASSLVLGGSNEQFF. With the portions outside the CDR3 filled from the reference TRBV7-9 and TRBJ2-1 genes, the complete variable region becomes DTGVSQNPRHKITKRGQNVTFRCDPISEHNRLYWYRQTLGQGPEFLTYFQNEAQLEKSRLLSDRFSAERPKGSFSTLEIQRTEQGDSAMYLCASSLVLGGSNEQFFGPGTRLTVL.